The T cell receptor (beta chain) under discussion was sequenced for a study of blood T cell repertoires in COVID-19. Per the original methods: Estimates of nucleated cell counts were drawn from the amplification of reference gene primers. Some clones are missing from TCRdb's copy, which holds only in-frame ones; the method was immunoSEQ multiplex PCR. For V, J and clone size, that table is used; D and trimming come from the DNA. The sample holds some 400,000 clones, about 90% seen once. Self-reported history from a screening survey and questionnaire set each donor's cohort. Cohort 3 recovery required two negative PCRs, clearance, or symptom resolution. Trimming removed 4 bases from V and 4 bases from J; junction bases left unmatched: 5. Germline CDR1 reads SGHNT; CDR2 reads YYREEE (reference sequence). The CDR3 has 15 amino acids.

The sample comprised PBMCs or T cells enriched from blood (not recorded which). V and J are TRBV5-4 and TRBJ2-3, with 11 bases that match TRBD2. This TCR was sampled from a young woman who had recovered from COVID-19. CDR3 in amino acids: CASSDSGGAADTQYF. DNA for the CDR3: TGTGCCAGCAGCGATAGCGGGGGGGCCGCAGATACGCAGTATTTT.